These T cell receptor beta chains were read from a single sample in a study of cytomegalovirus exposure and HLA in healthy donors. Here immunoSEQ multiplex PCR was the method, and the copy in TCRdb shows in-frame clones only, minus some. This sample yields some 120,000 clones, of which more than 80% are seen a single time; about 7% belongs to the top ten. The specimen sequenced was PBMCs. The receptors here all came from a woman aged 30 to 39 in good health and CMV-seropositive. Both conserved end residues are part of each CDR3. D genes are given only for firm matches. Clone size is given for some rows only: seen once, a few or many times, or a class if the clone is expanded.

D gene: TRBD1; J gene: TRBJ1-2; V gene: TRBV6-6; clone size: NA; CDR3 DNA: TGTGCCAGCAGTTACACTCTATCAGGGGGCACGGGCTACACCTTC; CDR3 protein: CASSYTLSGGTGYTF
D gene: NA; J gene: TRBJ2-3; V gene: TRBV5-1; clone size: NA; CDR3 DNA: TGCGCCAGCAGCTTGGCCCAAGCGGGCAGGACAGATACGCAGTATTTT; CDR3 protein: CASSLAQAGRTDTQYF
D gene: TRBD2; J gene: TRBJ2-5; V gene: TRBV5-5; clone size: few; CDR3 DNA: TGTGCCAGCAGTGTGACTAGCGGGAGAGAGACCCAGTACTTC; CDR3 protein: CASSVTSGRETQYF
D gene: NA; J gene: TRBJ1-1; V gene: TRBV11-3; clone size: NA; CDR3 DNA: TGTGCCAGCAGCCAAGGGGGGGGGAAAACTGAAGCTTTCTTT; CDR3 protein: CASSQGGGKTEAFF
D gene: NA; J gene: TRBJ1-1; V gene: TRBV11-2; clone size: NA; CDR3 DNA: TGTGCCAGCAGCTTAGAGGCCGCTGCGAACACTGAAGCTTTCTTT; CDR3 protein: CASSLEAAANTEAFF
D gene: TRBD2; J gene: TRBJ2-3; V gene: TRBV10-3; clone size: NA; CDR3 DNA: TGTGCCATCAAGACTAGCGGGAGGCCTAGCACAGATACGCAGTATTTT; CDR3 protein: CAIKTSGRPSTDTQYF
D gene: NA; J gene: TRBJ1-2; V gene: TRBV28; clone size: NA; CDR3 DNA: TGTGCCAGCAGGCCTCCCTCCGGTTCAGCAGGCTATGGCTACACCTTC; CDR3 protein: CASRPPSGSAGYGYTF
D gene: NA; J gene: TRBJ2-1; V gene: TRBV6-6; clone size: few; CDR3 DNA: TGTGCCAGCAGTCCACAGGACGGGGGCTACAATGAGCAGTTCTTC; CDR3 protein: CASSPQDGGYNEQFF
D gene: TRBD2; J gene: TRBJ2-2; V gene: TRBV4-1; clone size: NA; CDR3 DNA: TGCGCCAGCAGCCCTCGCCCTCCAGCGGGAGGCGACTCCGGGGAGCTGTTTTTT; CDR3 protein: CASSPRPPAGGDSGELFF
D gene: NA; J gene: TRBJ1-5; V gene: TRBV7-2; clone size: NA; CDR3 DNA: TGTGCCAGCAGCAGTAGTAGCAATCAGCCCCAGCATTTT; CDR3 protein: CASSSSSNQPQHF
D gene: NA; J gene: TRBJ1-2; V gene: TRBV5-1; clone size: NA; CDR3 DNA: TGCGCCAGCAGCTTGGGGCAGAACTATGGCTACACCTTC; CDR3 protein: CASSLGQNYGYTF
D gene: TRBD1; J gene: TRBJ2-5; V gene: TRBV28; clone size: NA; CDR3 DNA: TGTGCCAGCAGTTCAGGACAGGCTGGGGGAGAGACCCAGTACTTC; CDR3 protein: CASSSGQAGGETQYF
D gene: NA; J gene: TRBJ2-3; V gene: TRBV5-1; clone size: NA; CDR3 DNA: TGCGCCAGCAGCCTCCAGGGGACAGATACGCAGTATTTT; CDR3 protein: CASSLQGTDTQYF
D gene: NA; J gene: TRBJ1-5; V gene: TRBV19; clone size: NA; CDR3 DNA: TGTGCCAGTAGTATAGCCCCGGGCAGACTAAAAAAATCAAATCAGCCCCAGCATTTT; CDR3 protein: CASSIAPGRLKKSNQPQHF
D gene: TRBD1; J gene: TRBJ2-1; V gene: TRBV6-1; clone size: once; CDR3 DNA: TGTGCCAGCAGGGGGACAGTCTCCTACAATGAGCAGTTCTTC; CDR3 protein: CASRGTVSYNEQFF
D gene: NA; J gene: TRBJ2-3; V gene: TRBV14; clone size: NA; CDR3 DNA: TGTGCCAGCAGCTCGGGGTCGCGATCCCATTCGACAGATACGCAGTATTTT; CDR3 protein: CASSSGSRSHSTDTQYF
D gene: TRBD2; J gene: TRBJ2-7; V gene: TRBV14; clone size: few; CDR3 DNA: TGTGCCAGCAGCCTTGCCGGGACTAGCGTCCTCTACGAGCAGTACTTC; CDR3 protein: CASSLAGTSVLYEQYF
D gene: NA; J gene: TRBJ2-7; V gene: TRBV6-5; clone size: NA; CDR3 DNA: TGTGCCAGCAGTTATGGTCCGGACAGTACCTACGAGCAGTACTTC; CDR3 protein: CASSYGPDSTYEQYF
D gene: NA; J gene: TRBJ2-2; V gene: TRBV28; clone size: NA; CDR3 DNA: TGTGCCAGCAGCACCCGACTAGTAGTCGGGGAGCTGTTTTTT; CDR3 protein: CASSTRLVVGELFF
D gene: NA; J gene: TRBJ1-1; V gene: TRBV7-3; clone size: NA; CDR3 DNA: TGTGCCAGCAGCCCCCTGACAGAGAACACTGAAGCTTTCTTT; CDR3 protein: CASSPLTENTEAFF
D gene: NA; J gene: TRBJ1-2; V gene: TRBV6-1; clone size: NA; CDR3 DNA: TGTGCCAGCAGTGAGAGAGGGGGTTATGGCTACACCTTC; CDR3 protein: CASSERGGYGYTF
D gene: TRBD2; J gene: TRBJ2-1; V gene: TRBV10-3; clone size: NA; CDR3 DNA: TGTGCCATCAGTGTGGGGGGGGGTTTGGGCAATGAGCAGTTCTTC; CDR3 protein: CAISVGGGLGNEQFF
D gene: TRBD1; J gene: TRBJ1-2; V gene: TRBV6-6; clone size: NA; CDR3 DNA: TGTGCCAGCGCTTTACAGGGGAAGGGCTACACCTTC; CDR3 protein: CASALQGKGYTF
D gene: TRBD2; J gene: TRBJ2-5; V gene: TRBV5-4; clone size: NA; CDR3 DNA: TGTGCCAGCAGCTATGGGACTAACCAAGAGACCCAGTACTTC; CDR3 protein: CASSYGTNQETQYF
D gene: NA; J gene: TRBJ2-7; V gene: TRBV2; clone size: NA; CDR3 DNA: TGTGCCAGCAATTCCTACGCCGCCTACGAGCAGTACTTC; CDR3 protein: CASNSYAAYEQYF
D gene: NA; J gene: TRBJ1-1; V gene: TRBV30; clone size: NA; CDR3 DNA: TGTGCCTGGAGTGTACGAGTGGTCCAGGGGTACACTGAAGCTTTCTTT; CDR3 protein: CAWSVRVVQGYTEAFF
D gene: NA; J gene: TRBJ2-5; V gene: TRBV2; clone size: NA; CDR3 DNA: TGTGCCAGCAGCCAAATAGCTGCCGGGGAGACCCAGTACTTC; CDR3 protein: CASSQIAAGETQYF
D gene: NA; J gene: TRBJ2-1; V gene: TRBV28; clone size: NA; CDR3 DNA: TGTGCCAGCAGTTTAGCGGGTTTCAATGAGCAGTTCTTC; CDR3 protein: CASSLAGFNEQFF